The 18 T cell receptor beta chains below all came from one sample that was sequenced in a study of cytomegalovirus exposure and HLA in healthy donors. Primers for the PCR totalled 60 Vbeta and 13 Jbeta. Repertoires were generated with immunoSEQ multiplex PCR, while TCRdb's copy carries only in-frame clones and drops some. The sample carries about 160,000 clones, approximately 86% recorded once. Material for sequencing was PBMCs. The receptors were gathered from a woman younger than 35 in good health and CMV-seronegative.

The CDR3 DNA follows: TGCGCCAGCAGCTTGACACAGGGGACCTACGAGCAGTACTTC. Its translation is CASSLTQGTYEQYF. The chain has TRBV5-1 and TRBJ2-7; the match to TRBD1 covers 7 bases. The CDR3 runs to 14 residues. Looked up from germline, CDR1 is SGHRS and CDR2 is YFSETQ. The ends lost 1 base at V and 2 bases at J; junction bases unmatched: 3.

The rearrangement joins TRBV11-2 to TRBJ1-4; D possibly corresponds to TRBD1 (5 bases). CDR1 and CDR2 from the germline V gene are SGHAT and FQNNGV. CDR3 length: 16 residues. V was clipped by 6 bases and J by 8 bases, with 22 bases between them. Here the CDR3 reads CASSPISGQGGEKLFF. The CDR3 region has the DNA TGTGCCAGCAGTCCTATTAGCGGCCAGGGAGGGGAAAAACTGTTTTTT.

The CDR3 nucleotides read TGTGCCAGCAGCTTAGATTCGAGGACTAGCGGGGATACGCAGTATTTT. This translates into CASSLDSRTSGDTQYF. The chain combines TRBV11-2 with TRBJ2-3; 11 bases line up with TRBD2. The V and J ends lost 0 bases and 6 bases, in that order; junction bases with no gene match: 5. The CDR3 consists of 16 residues. The germline CDR1 and CDR2 sequences are SGHAT and FQNNGV.

CDR3 in amino acids: CASSRDTSYEQYF. The CDR3 region has the DNA TGTGCCAGCAGTCGGGACACCTCCTACGAGCAGTACTTC. This chain joins TRBV2 and TRBJ2-7; a weak D match, TRBD1 (6 bases). V was trimmed by 5 bases and J by 0 bases, leaving 8 bases between them. This CDR3 spans 13 amino acids. Looked up from germline, CDR1 is SNHLY and CDR2 is FYNNEI.

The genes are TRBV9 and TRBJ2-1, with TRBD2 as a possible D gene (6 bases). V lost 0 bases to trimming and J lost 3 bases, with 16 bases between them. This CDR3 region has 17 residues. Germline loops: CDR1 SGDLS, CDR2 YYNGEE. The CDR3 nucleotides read TGTGCCAGCAGCGTAGGGGTGGGCGGGGCCTACTACAATGAGCAGTTCTTC. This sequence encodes CASSVGVGGAYYNEQFF. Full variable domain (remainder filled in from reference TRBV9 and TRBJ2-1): DSGVTQTPKHLITATGQRVTLRCSPRSGDLSVYWYQQSLDQGLQFLIQYYNGEERAKGNILERFSAQQFPDLHSELNLSSLELGDSALYFCASSVGVGGAYYNEQFFGPGTRLTVL.

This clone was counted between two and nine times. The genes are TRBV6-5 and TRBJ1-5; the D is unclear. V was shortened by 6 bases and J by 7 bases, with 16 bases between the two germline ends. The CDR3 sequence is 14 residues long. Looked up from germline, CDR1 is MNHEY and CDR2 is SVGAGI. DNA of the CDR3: TGTGCCAGCAGCGCTGGTGGGCCTTGGCAGCCCCAGCATTTT. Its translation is CASSAGGPWQPQHF.

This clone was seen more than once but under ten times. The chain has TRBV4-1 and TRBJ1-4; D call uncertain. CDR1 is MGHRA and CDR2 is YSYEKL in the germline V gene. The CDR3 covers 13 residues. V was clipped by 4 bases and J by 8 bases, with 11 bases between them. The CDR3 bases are TGCGCCAGCAGCCCCCGGGAGTTAGAAAAACTGTTTTTT. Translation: CASSPRELEKLFF.

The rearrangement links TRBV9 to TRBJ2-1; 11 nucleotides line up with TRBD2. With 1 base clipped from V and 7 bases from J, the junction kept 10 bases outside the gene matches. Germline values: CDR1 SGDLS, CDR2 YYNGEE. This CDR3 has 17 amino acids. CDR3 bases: TGTGCCAGCAGCGTATCCCCTACTAGCGGGAGTGTAAATGAGCAGTTCTTC. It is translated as CASSVSPTSGSVNEQFF. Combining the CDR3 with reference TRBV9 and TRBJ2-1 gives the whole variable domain DSGVTQTPKHLITATGQRVTLRCSPRSGDLSVYWYQQSLDQGLQFLIQYYNGEERAKGNILERFSAQQFPDLHSELNLSSLELGDSALYFCASSVSPTSGSVNEQFFGPGTRLTVL.

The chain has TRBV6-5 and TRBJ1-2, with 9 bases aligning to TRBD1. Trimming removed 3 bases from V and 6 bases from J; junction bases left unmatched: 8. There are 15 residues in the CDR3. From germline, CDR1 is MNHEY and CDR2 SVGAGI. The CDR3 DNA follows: TGTGCCAGCAGTTATCAAACAGGGGGCGCCGATGGCTACACCTTC. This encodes CASSYQTGGADGYTF.

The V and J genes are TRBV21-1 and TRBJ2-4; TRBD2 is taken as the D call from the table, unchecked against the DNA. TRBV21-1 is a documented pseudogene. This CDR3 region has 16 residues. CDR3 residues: CASSRLRGYGKNIQYF. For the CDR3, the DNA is TGTGCCAGCAGCCGACTGCGGGGGTACGGAAAAAACATTCAGTACTTC.

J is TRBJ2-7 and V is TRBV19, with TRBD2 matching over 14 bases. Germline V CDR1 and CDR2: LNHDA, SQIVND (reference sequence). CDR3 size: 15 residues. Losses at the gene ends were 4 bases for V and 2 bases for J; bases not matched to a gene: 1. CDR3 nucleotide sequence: TGTGCCAGTAGTACGACTAGCGGGGGGGCCTACGAGCAGTACTTC. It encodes CASSTTSGGAYEQYF.

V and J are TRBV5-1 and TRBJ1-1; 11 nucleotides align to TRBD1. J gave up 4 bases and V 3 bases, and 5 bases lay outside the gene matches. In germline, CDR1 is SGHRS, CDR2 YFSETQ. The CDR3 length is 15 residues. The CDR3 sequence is CASSWTGGKGTEAFF. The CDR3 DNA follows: TGCGCCAGCAGCTGGACAGGGGGCAAAGGCACTGAAGCTTTCTTT.

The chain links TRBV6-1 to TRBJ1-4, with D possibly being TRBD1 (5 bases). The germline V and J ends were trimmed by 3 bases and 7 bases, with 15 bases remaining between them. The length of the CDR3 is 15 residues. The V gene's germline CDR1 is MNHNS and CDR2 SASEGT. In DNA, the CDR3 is TGTGCCAGCAGTGATTTGGGGACTCTTTCTGAAAAACTGTTTTTT. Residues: CASSDLGTLSEKLFF.

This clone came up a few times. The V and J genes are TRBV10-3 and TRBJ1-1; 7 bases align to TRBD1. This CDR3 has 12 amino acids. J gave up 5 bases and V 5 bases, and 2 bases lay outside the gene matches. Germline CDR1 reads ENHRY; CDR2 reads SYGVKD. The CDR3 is CAISQGGTEAFF. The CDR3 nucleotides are TGTGCCATCAGTCAGGGGGGAACTGAAGCTTTCTTT.

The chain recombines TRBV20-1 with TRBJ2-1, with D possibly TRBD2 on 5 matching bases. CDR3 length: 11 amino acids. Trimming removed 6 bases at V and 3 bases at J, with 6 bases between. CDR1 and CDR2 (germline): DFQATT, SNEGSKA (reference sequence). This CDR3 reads CSAGDYNEQFF. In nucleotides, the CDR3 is TGCAGTGCCGGGGACTACAATGAGCAGTTCTTC.

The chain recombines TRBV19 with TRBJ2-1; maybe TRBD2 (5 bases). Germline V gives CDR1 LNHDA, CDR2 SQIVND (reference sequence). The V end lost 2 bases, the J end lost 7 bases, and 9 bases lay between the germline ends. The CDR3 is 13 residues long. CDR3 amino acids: CASSILAPNEQFF. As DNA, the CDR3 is TGTGCCAGTAGTATACTAGCCCCAAATGAGCAGTTCTTC. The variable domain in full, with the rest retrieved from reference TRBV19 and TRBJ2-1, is DGGITQSPKYLFRKEGQNVTLSCEQNLNHDAMYWYRQDPGQGLRLIYYSQIVNDFQKGDIAEGYSVSREKKESFPLTVTSAQKNPTAFYLCASSILAPNEQFFGPGTRLTVL.

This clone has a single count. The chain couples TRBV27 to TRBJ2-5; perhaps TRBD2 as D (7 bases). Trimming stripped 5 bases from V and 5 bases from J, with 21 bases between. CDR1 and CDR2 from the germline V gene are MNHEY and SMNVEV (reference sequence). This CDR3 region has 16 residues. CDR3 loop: CASSAYRAGVGETQYF. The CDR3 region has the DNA TGTGCCAGCAGTGCATACAGGGCGGGGGTCGGGGAGACCCAGTACTTC.

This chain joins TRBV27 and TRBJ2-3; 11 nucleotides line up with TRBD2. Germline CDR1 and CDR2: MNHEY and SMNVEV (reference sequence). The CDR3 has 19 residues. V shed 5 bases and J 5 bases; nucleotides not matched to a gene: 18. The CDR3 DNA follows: TGTGCCAGCAGTCAACCCCGGATAGCGGGAGGGCCTGAGGGAGATACGCAGTATTTT. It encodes CASSQPRIAGGPEGDTQYF.